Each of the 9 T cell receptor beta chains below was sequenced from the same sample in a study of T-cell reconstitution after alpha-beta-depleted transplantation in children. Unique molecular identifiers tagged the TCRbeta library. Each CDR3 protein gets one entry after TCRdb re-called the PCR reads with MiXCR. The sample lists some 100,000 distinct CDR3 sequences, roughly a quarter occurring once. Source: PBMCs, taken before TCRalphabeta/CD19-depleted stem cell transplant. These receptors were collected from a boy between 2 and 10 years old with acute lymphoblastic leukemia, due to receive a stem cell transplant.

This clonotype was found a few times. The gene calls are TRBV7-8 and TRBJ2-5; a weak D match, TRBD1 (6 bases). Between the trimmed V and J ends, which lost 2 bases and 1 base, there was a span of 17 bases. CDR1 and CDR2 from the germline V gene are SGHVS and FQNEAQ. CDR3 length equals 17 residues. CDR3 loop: CASSLMAQGNRQETQYF. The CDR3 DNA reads TGTGCCAGCAGCTTAATGGCTCAGGGGAATCGCCAAGAGACCCAGTACTTC.

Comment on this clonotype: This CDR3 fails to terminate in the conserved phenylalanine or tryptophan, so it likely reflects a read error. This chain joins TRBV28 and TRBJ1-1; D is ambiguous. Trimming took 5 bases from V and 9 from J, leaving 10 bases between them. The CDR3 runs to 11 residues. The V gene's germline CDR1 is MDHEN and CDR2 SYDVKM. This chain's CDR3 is CASSPSEQAFS. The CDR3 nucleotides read TGTGCCAGCAGTCCTTCGGAGCAAGCTTTCTCT.

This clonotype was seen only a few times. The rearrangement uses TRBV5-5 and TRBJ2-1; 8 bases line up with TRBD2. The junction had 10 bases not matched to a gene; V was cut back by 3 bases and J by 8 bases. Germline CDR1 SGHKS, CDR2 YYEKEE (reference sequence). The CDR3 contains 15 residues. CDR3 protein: CASSYRTSNVDEQFF. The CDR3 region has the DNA TGTGCCAGCAGCTATAGGACTAGCAATGTCGATGAGCAGTTCTTC.

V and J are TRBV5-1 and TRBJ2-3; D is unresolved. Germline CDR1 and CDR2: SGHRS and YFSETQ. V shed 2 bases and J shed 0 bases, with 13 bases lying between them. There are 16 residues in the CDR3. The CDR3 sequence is CASSLNPGRSTDTQYF. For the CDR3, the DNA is TGCGCCAGCAGCTTAAACCCGGGCCGTAGCACAGATACGCAGTATTTT. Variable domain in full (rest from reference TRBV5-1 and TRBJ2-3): KAGVTQTPRYLIKTRGQQVTLSCSPISGHRSVSWYQQTPGQGLQFLFEYFSETQRNKGNFPGRFSGRQFSNSRSEMNVSTLELGDSALYLCASSLNPGRSTDTQYFGPGTRLTVL.

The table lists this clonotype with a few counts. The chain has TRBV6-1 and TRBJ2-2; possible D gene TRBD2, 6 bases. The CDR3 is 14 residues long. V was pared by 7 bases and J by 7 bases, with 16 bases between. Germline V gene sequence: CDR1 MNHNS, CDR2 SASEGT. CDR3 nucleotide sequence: TGTGCCAGCATTCGGGACTTTCCAAGCGGGGAGCTGTTTTTT. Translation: CASIRDFPSGELFF.

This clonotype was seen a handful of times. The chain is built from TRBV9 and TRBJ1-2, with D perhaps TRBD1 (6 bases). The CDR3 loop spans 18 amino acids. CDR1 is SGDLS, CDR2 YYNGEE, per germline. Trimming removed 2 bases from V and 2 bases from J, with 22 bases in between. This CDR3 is CASSVGGHRDVGNYGYTF. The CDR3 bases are TGTGCCAGCAGCGTCGGGGGGCACAGGGACGTGGGGAACTATGGCTACACCTTC.

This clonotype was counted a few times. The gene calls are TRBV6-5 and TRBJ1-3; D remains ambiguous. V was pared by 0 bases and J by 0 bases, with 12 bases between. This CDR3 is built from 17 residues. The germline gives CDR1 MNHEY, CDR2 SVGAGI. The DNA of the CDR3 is TGTGCCAGCAGTTACTCTGACTTGTCGAGCTCTGGAAACACCATATATTTT. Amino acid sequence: CASSYSDLSSSGNTIYF.

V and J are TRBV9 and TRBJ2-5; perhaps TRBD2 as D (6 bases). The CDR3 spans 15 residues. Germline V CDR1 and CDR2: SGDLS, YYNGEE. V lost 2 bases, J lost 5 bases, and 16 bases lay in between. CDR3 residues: CASSVSGGASETQYF. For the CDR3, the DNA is TGTGCCAGCAGCGTGAGCGGAGGGGCCTCTGAGACCCAGTACTTC.

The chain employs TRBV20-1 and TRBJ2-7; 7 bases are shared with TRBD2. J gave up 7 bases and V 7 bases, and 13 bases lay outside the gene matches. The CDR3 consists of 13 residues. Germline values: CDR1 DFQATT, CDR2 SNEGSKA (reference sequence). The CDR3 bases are TGCAGTGTCTATCGACTTGGCGGGGGTGAGCAGTACTTC. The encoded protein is CSVYRLGGGEQYF.